This TCR beta chain emerged from a study of OX40 agonist ivuxolimab in advanced cancers. Findings and limits, study-wide: Not determined was the antigen specificity of the expanded peripheral T cells.

Comment on this clone: The antigen is undetermined.

The table came from immunoSEQ multiplex PCR; TCRdb's copy has only in-frame clones and leaves some out. Of 15,000 or so clones listed, nearly 75% are singletons. The sequencing used CD4+ or CD8+ T cells sorted from blood, collected in a trial of the OX40 agonist ivuxolimab. The receptor's source is an adult with an advanced solid tumor such as melanoma, head and neck, liver or kidney cancer.

The CDR3 DNA reads TGCGCCAGCAGCTCTACTAACAGGGTTAACACTGAAGCTTTCTTT. This sequence encodes CASSSTNRVNTEAFF. The gene calls are TRBV4-3 and TRBJ1-1; D possibly corresponds to TRBD1 (6 bases). Germline V gene lookup returns CDR1 LGHNA and CDR2 YSLEER. V was trimmed by 5 bases and J by 2 bases, leaving 15 bases between them. This CDR3 spans 15 amino acids.